Below, 26 T cell receptor beta chains from the same sample are listed, as sequenced in a study of PD-L1 blockade in urothelial cancer. Sequencing was performed with immunoSEQ multiplex PCR; in TCRdb, only in-frame clones are kept and a portion is missing. The sample contains 25,000 to 30,000 clones, roughly 80% of which appear only once. Sequencing was performed on PBMCs, taken around atezolizumab (anti-PD-L1) treatment. The receptors were sampled from a man aged 50-60 years with urothelial cancer.

V gene TRBV19 combines with J gene TRBJ1-2; possibly TRBD1 for D (5 bases). This CDR3 has 15 amino acids. Germline loops: CDR1 LNHDA, CDR2 SQIVND (reference sequence). The V gene lost 6 bases and the J gene lost 2 bases, with 16 bases spanning the gap. In DNA, the CDR3 is TGTGCCAGTAGAAACAAACTCCGGGGGAACTATGGCTACACCTTC. This codes for CASRNKLRGNYGYTF.

The chain uses TRBV5-4 and TRBJ1-1; tentatively, D is TRBD1 (5 bases). Germline CDR1 reads SGHNT; CDR2 reads YYREEE (reference sequence). The germline V and J ends were trimmed by 0 bases and 4 bases, with 10 bases remaining between them. The CDR3 is 14 amino acids. The CDR3 DNA reads as TGTGCCAGCAGCTTGGGGGCGGGGGGCACTGAAGCTTTCTTT. Amino acid sequence: CASSLGAGGTEAFF.

The chain recombines TRBV30 with TRBJ2-2, with a possible D match to TRBD2 (7 bases). This CDR3 is built from 16 residues. Germline CDR1 and CDR2: GTSNPN and SVGIG (reference sequence). The V gene lost 2 bases and the J gene lost 3 bases, with 16 bases spanning the gap. The CDR3 region is CAWSSGAGADTGELFF. CDR3 nucleotides: TGTGCCTGGAGTTCTGGGGCGGGGGCGGACACCGGGGAGCTGTTTTTT.

The chain is built from TRBV11-1 and TRBJ1-1, with 9 bases aligning to TRBD1. Germline lookup yields CDR1 SGHAT and CDR2 FQDESV (reference sequence). The CDR3 totals 15 residues. With V trimmed by 3 bases and J by 1 base, 3 bases remained unmatched. CDR3 nucleotide sequence: TGTGCCAGCAGCTTGCGGGACAGGGCGAACACTGAAGCTTTCTTT. Protein sequence: CASSLRDRANTEAFF.

The chain has TRBV10-3 and TRBJ2-5; maybe TRBD2 (6 bases). This CDR3 has 15 amino acids. The V end lost 3 bases, the J end lost 5 bases, and 16 bases lay between the germline ends. Germline V gives CDR1 ENHRY, CDR2 SYGVKD. The CDR3 nucleotides read TGTGCCATCAGTGACCCGGGACTCAGACTGGAGACCCAGTACTTC. Translation: CAISDPGLRLETQYF.

The chain recombines TRBV6-4 with TRBJ2-1, with 7 bases fitting TRBD1. From germline, CDR1 is MRHNA and CDR2 SNTAGT. The V and J ends lost 4 bases and 2 bases, in that order; junction bases with no gene match: 2. CDR3 size: 14 residues. The CDR3, as DNA: TGTGCCAGCAGTGGAGGGGGCCCCTACAATGAGCAGTTCTTC. It yields the protein CASSGGGPYNEQFF.

This clone came up a few times. CDR3 in amino acids: CASSGQGLNAEAFF. CDR3 DNA: TGTGCCAGCAGCGGCCAGGGACTAAACGCTGAAGCTTTCTTT. The genes are TRBV7-9 and TRBJ1-1, with D perhaps matching TRBD1 (5 bases). The ends were cut back, 5 bases at V and 6 bases at J, with 16 bases in the middle. The CDR3 totals 14 residues. Germline values: CDR1 SEHNR, CDR2 FQNEAQ (reference sequence).

The CDR3 region is CASSLTDRGHSYEQYF. The CDR3 bases are TGTGCCAGCAGCTTAACCGACAGGGGGCACTCCTACGAGCAGTACTTC. This sequence joins TRBV11-1 and TRBJ2-7, with 10 bases aligning to TRBD1. V shed 2 bases, J shed 0 bases, and the junction held 4 bases outside the gene matches. CDR1 is SGHAT and CDR2 is FQDESV in the germline V gene (reference sequence). The CDR3 is 16 residues long.

J is TRBJ1-4 and V is TRBV11-1, with D possibly being TRBD1 (6 bases). The CDR3 totals 16 residues. Trimming stripped 4 bases from V and 0 bases from J, with 12 bases between. Germline CDR1 reads SGHAT; CDR2 reads FQDESV (reference sequence). In nucleotides, the CDR3 is TGTGCCAGCAGCTCGGACAGATTGGCAACTAATGAAAAACTGTTTTTT. This translates into CASSSDRLATNEKLFF. The variable domain in full, completed from reference TRBV11-1 and TRBJ1-4, reads EAEVAQSPRYKITEKSQAVAFWCDPISGHATLYWYRQILGQGPELLVQFQDESVVDDSQLPKDRFSAERLKGVDSTLKIQPAELGDSAMYLCASSSDRLATNEKLFFGSGTQLSVL.

J is TRBJ2-4 and V is TRBV5-1; tentatively, D is TRBD2 (6 bases). The CDR3 spans 15 residues. Germline assignment: CDR1 SGHRS and CDR2 YFSETQ. V dropped 0 bases and J dropped 9 bases, with 16 bases sitting between them. CDR3 sequence (DNA): TGCGCCAGCAGCTTGGTCGGGGGAGTGAGTGGCATTCAGTACTTC. Residues: CASSLVGGVSGIQYF.

J is TRBJ1-4 and V is TRBV28, with D tentatively TRBD1 (6 bases). The CDR3 extends over 14 amino acids. Trimming shortened V by 5 bases and J by 7 bases, and 14 bases separated the two germline ends. CDR1 is MDHEN, CDR2 SYDVKM, per germline. CDR3 in DNA: TGTGCCAGCAGTCAACAGGGTAACCCTGAAAAACTGTTTTTT. Its translation: CASSQQGNPEKLFF.

V is TRBV12-5 and J is TRBJ2-4, with 7 nucleotides matching TRBD1. The germline CDR1 and CDR2 sequences are LGHNT and FRNRAP. Trimming removed 5 bases from V and 10 bases from J; junction bases left unmatched: 8. This CDR3 has 13 residues. Here the CDR3 reads CASGPSDRAIQYF. The DNA of the CDR3 is TGTGCTAGTGGTCCGAGTGACAGGGCTATTCAGTACTTC.

This clone occurred once. The CDR3 loop is CASSLAGGQANYGYTF. The CDR3 DNA follows: TGTGCCAGCAGCTTGGCCGGGGGACAGGCCAACTATGGCTACACCTTC. The chain couples TRBV5-6 to TRBJ1-2; the match to TRBD1 covers 8 bases. V lost 0 bases and J lost 2; bases outside the gene matches: 6. Germline CDR1 reads SGHDT; CDR2 reads YYEEEE. The CDR3 spans 16 residues.

The chain joins TRBV11-2 to TRBJ1-2; D gene uncertain. The germline gives CDR1 SGHAT, CDR2 FQNNGV. The CDR3 contains 13 residues. The ends were cut back, 7 bases at V and 1 base at J, with 10 bases in the middle. The CDR3: CASTPIFNYGYTF. CDR3 nucleotide sequence: TGTGCCAGCACCCCTATATTTAACTATGGCTACACCTTC.

This chain uses TRBV5-6 with TRBJ1-1; D not resolved. CDR1 and CDR2 from the germline V gene are SGHDT and YYEEEE. The CDR3 covers 15 residues. Deletions cut 3 bases from V and 0 bases from J, with 12 bases between. CDR3 region: CASSYLQRLNTEAFF. The DNA of the CDR3 is TGTGCCAGCAGCTACCTACAGAGACTGAACACTGAAGCTTTCTTT. The variable domain in full, completed from reference TRBV5-6 and TRBJ1-1, reads DAGVTQSPTHLIKTRGQQVTLRCSPKSGHDTVSWYQQALGQGPQFIFQYYEEEERQRGNFPDRFSGHQFPNYSSELNVNALLLGDSALYLCASSYLQRLNTEAFFGQGTRLTVV.

The CDR3 reads CASSFGAGGEVNEQFF. The CDR3 DNA sequence: TGCGCCAGCAGCTTTGGAGCGGGAGGGGAGGTAAATGAGCAGTTCTTC. The chain couples TRBV5-1 to TRBJ2-1; 10 positions agree with TRBD2. Germline V CDR1 and CDR2: SGHRS, YFSETQ. V lost 2 bases, J lost 7 bases, and 9 bases stayed unmatched. The CDR3 is 16 amino acids.

The chain employs TRBV2 and TRBJ1-2, with D possibly matching TRBD1 (5 bases). The ends were cut back, 7 bases at V and 4 bases at J, with 10 bases in the middle. Per germline, CDR1 SNHLY and CDR2 FYNNEI. This CDR3 region has 12 residues. The CDR3 is CASTRTLYGYTF. In DNA form, the CDR3 reads TGTGCCAGCACTAGGACACTCTATGGCTACACCTTC.

This clone has only a few counts. V is TRBV15 and J is TRBJ1-4; TRBD1 aligns across 9 bases. The CDR3 runs 15 residues. V dropped 0 bases and J dropped 8; count of bases not matched to a gene: 4. CDR1 and CDR2 (germline): LNHNV, YYDKDF (reference sequence). In nucleotides, the CDR3 is TGTGCCACCAGCAGAGAGGGGACAGGGCGCGAAAAACTGTTTTTT. Its protein is CATSREGTGREKLFF.

CDR3 in DNA: TGTGCCAGCAGTCCCTCTAGCGGGAGGCCCGGGGAGACCCAGTACTTC. Protein: CASSPSSGRPGETQYF. The chain combines TRBV5-4 with TRBJ2-5; TRBD2 agrees at 11 bases. V gave up 5 bases and J gave up 5 bases; unmatched junction bases: 11. CDR1 SGHNT and CDR2 YYREEE come from the germline V gene (reference sequence). The CDR3 loop spans 16 amino acids.

The rearrangement uses TRBV6-5 and TRBJ1-2; TRBD1 agrees at 7 bases. This CDR3 region has 16 residues. V trimming: 0 bases; J trimming: 1 base; junction bases outside the gene matches: 5. Germline CDR1 reads MNHEY; CDR2 reads SVGAGI. DNA of the CDR3: TGTGCCAGCAGTTACTCGGGGACAGCTCTTAACTATGGCTACACCTTC. Translation gives CASSYSGTALNYGYTF.

A single count supports this clone. The chain links TRBV9 to TRBJ2-7; 8 nucleotides line up with TRBD1. This CDR3 spans 14 amino acids. Unmatched junction bases numbered 4, after V lost 3 bases and J lost 2 bases. Germline V gene lookup returns CDR1 SGDLS and CDR2 YYNGEE. DNA of the CDR3: TGTGCCAGCAGCGAGACAGGGGAGGCCTACGAGCAGTACTTC. It specifies CASSETGEAYEQYF.

Note on this clone: Mismatch with germline at one junction end may stem from a read error. The J gene is TRBJ1-3, the V gene TRBV19; possibly TRBD1 for D (6 bases). The CDR3 is made up of 16 amino acids. In germline, CDR1 is LNHDA, CDR2 SQIVND (reference sequence). The CDR3 DNA reads TGTGCCAGTAGGACTACAGGGCTCCGCTCTGGAAACACCACATATTTT. Translation: CASRTTGLRSGNTTYF.

The chain couples TRBV7-2 to TRBJ1-1, with 8 bases aligning to TRBD1. Germline V gene sequence: CDR1 SGHTA, CDR2 FQGNSA. V shed 6 bases, J shed 0 bases, and the junction held 6 bases outside the gene matches. The CDR3 contains 15 residues. In nucleotides, the CDR3 is TGTGCCAGCAGAGGAGACAGGGGACTGAACACTGAAGCTTTCTTT. This sequence encodes CASRGDRGLNTEAFF.

This clone was picked up a small number of times. V usage is TRBV9 and J usage is TRBJ1-1; D might be TRBD1 (5 bases). The germline CDR1 and CDR2 sequences are SGDLS and YYNGEE. CDR3 length: 15 residues. Trimming took off 0 bases at V and 7 bases at J, with 16 bases between the two ends. CDR3: CASSVEGRGFGEAFF. For the CDR3, the DNA is TGTGCCAGCAGCGTAGAAGGTAGGGGCTTTGGTGAAGCTTTCTTT. Variable domain in full (rest from reference TRBV9 and TRBJ1-1): DSGVTQTPKHLITATGQRVTLRCSPRSGDLSVYWYQQSLDQGLQFLIQYYNGEERAKGNILERFSAQQFPDLHSELNLSSLELGDSALYFCASSVEGRGFGEAFFGQGTRLTVV.

V usage is TRBV6-5 and J usage is TRBJ1-5; 9 bases are a match to TRBD1. From germline, CDR1 is MNHEY and CDR2 SVGAGI. The J segment lost 4 bases and the V segment lost 6 bases, leaving 4 bases of the junction unmatched. CDR3 length: 14 amino acids. The CDR3 spells CASRRGQGNQPQHF. CDR3 nucleotides: TGTGCCAGCAGGAGAGGACAGGGGAATCAGCCCCAGCATTTT.

The chain links TRBV6-5 to TRBJ1-1; D gene uncertain. The CDR3 has 14 amino acids. CDR1 is MNHEY, CDR2 SVGAGI, per germline. Trimming took off 6 bases at V and 6 bases at J, with 17 bases between the two ends. CDR3 in amino acids: CASRPGMRSAEAFF. The CDR3 DNA sequence: TGTGCCAGCAGACCTGGTATGAGGAGCGCTGAAGCTTTCTTT.